These 28 T cell receptor beta chains were sequenced from one sample in a study of OX40 agonist ivuxolimab in advanced cancers. TCRdb keeps only in-frame clones here, not all; method: immunoSEQ multiplex PCR. The table has over 15,000 clones, approximately 86% seen once. The source material was CD4+ or CD8+ T cells sorted from blood, sampled in a trial of the OX40 agonist ivuxolimab. These TCRs come from an adult with an advanced solid tumor such as melanoma, head and neck, liver or kidney cancer.

This rearrangement joins TRBV7-9 to TRBJ2-2; the D gene is possibly TRBD1 (5 bases). This CDR3 region has 16 residues. Germline V gene sequence: CDR1 SEHNR, CDR2 FQNEAQ (reference sequence). V lost 2 bases and J 1 base, leaving 11 bases between the germline ends. CDR3 amino acids: CASSLRQPLNTGELFF. CDR3 nucleotide sequence: TGTGCCAGCAGCTTACGACAGCCATTGAACACCGGGGAGCTGTTTTTT.

The rearrangement joins TRBV9 to TRBJ2-1; 8 bases are a match to TRBD1. The CDR3 runs 15 residues. Germline V CDR1 and CDR2: SGDLS, YYNGEE. V lost 3 bases and J lost 10; bases outside the gene matches: 12. The CDR3 DNA is TGTGCCAGCAGCGGCCGGGACAGGACCTCCGGGGAGCAGTTCTTC. Protein product: CASSGRDRTSGEQFF. Drawing the rest from reference TRBV9 and TRBJ2-1, the complete variable domain is DSGVTQTPKHLITATGQRVTLRCSPRSGDLSVYWYQQSLDQGLQFLIQYYNGEERAKGNILERFSAQQFPDLHSELNLSSLELGDSALYFCASSGRDRTSGEQFFGPGTRLTVL.

The chain recombines TRBV9 with TRBJ2-3, with 10 bases matching TRBD2. V lost 6 bases to trimming and J lost 2 bases; unmatched junction nucleotides: 3. The CDR3 has 14 residues. The germline V gene has CDR1 SGDLS and CDR2 YYNGEE. CDR3 sequence (DNA): TGTGCCAGCACGCTAGCGGGAGACACAGATACGCAGTATTTT. It yields the protein CASTLAGDTDTQYF. The complete variable domain, with remaining parts taken from reference TRBV9 and TRBJ2-3, reads DSGVTQTPKHLITATGQRVTLRCSPRSGDLSVYWYQQSLDQGLQFLIQYYNGEERAKGNILERFSAQQFPDLHSELNLSSLELGDSALYFCASTLAGDTDTQYFGPGTRLTVL.

The chain joins TRBV18 to TRBJ2-5; the match to TRBD1 covers 7 bases. CDR3 size: 15 residues. V lost 3 bases, J lost 2 bases, and 6 bases stayed unmatched. Germline V gene lookup returns CDR1 KGHSH and CDR2 LQKENI. This CDR3 is CASSPGRDRQETQYF. CDR3 in DNA: TGTGCCAGCTCACCCGGCCGGGACAGACAAGAGACCCAGTACTTC.

The V and J genes are TRBV6-5 and TRBJ1-2; tentatively, D is TRBD1 (6 bases). V was clipped by 7 bases and J by 7 bases, with 22 bases between them. The CDR3 has 15 residues. Germline loops: CDR1 MNHEY, CDR2 SVGAGI. Here the CDR3 reads CASKGQGRWLGGYTF. The CDR3 DNA reads TGTGCCAGCAAGGGGCAGGGGCGGTGGCTGGGTGGCTACACCTTC.

This clone was seen a handful of times. This chain uses TRBV7-9 with TRBJ2-1; D remains unclear. V was cut by 3 bases and J by 9 bases, with 12 bases left in between. CDR1 SEHNR and CDR2 FQNEAQ come from the germline V gene (reference sequence). CDR3 length: 13 residues. The CDR3: CASSFVLLGEQFF. The DNA for the CDR3 is TGTGCCAGCAGCTTTGTCCTACTGGGTGAGCAGTTCTTC.

This clone was counted once. The chain links TRBV9 to TRBJ2-1; TRBD2 agrees at 10 bases. Germline V gene data show CDR1 as SGDLS and CDR2 as YYNGEE. This CDR3 region has 16 residues. V lost 3 bases to trimming and J lost 7 bases; unmatched junction nucleotides: 10. In DNA form, the CDR3 reads TGTGCCAGCAGCGCGGACCCGGGACTAGCGAGGAATGAGCAGTTCTTC. Residues: CASSADPGLARNEQFF.

The chain combines TRBV27 with TRBJ1-1; maybe TRBD1 (5 bases). The CDR3 totals 14 residues. The germline V gene encodes CDR1 MNHEY and CDR2 SMNVEV (reference sequence). Trimming stripped 7 bases from V and 1 base from J, with 13 bases between. The CDR3 here is CASTRDFGNTEAFF. CDR3 coding DNA: TGTGCCAGCACTCGGGACTTTGGGAACACTGAAGCTTTCTTT.

The V call is TRBV10-2, the J call TRBJ1-2; no clear D. This CDR3 region has 13 residues. V was shortened by 3 bases and J by 4 bases, with 9 bases between the two germline ends. Looked up from germline, CDR1 is WSHSY and CDR2 is SAAADI. The CDR3 is CASSEKGLYGYTF. In nucleotides, the CDR3 is TGCGCCAGCAGTGAAAAGGGCCTCTATGGCTACACCTTC.

The gene calls are TRBV28 and TRBJ2-7, with TRBD2 identical over 9 bases. Germline V gene data show CDR1 as MDHEN and CDR2 as SYDVKM. With V trimmed by 5 bases and J by 6 bases, 11 bases remained unmatched. This CDR3 has 15 amino acids. CDR3 bases: TGTGCCAGCAGTCCGGGACTAGCCTGGTCGGGCGAGCAGTACTTC. Protein sequence: CASSPGLAWSGEQYF.

This chain links TRBV6-1 with TRBJ1-1; 8 bases line up with TRBD1. J gave up 5 bases and V 5 bases, and 10 bases lay outside the gene matches. The CDR3 is 15 residues long. From germline, CDR1 is MNHNS and CDR2 SASEGT. Here the CDR3 reads CASSPGQGLGTEAFF. In DNA form, the CDR3 reads TGTGCCAGCAGTCCCGGACAGGGTTTGGGTACTGAAGCTTTCTTT.

The rearrangement uses TRBV5-1 and TRBJ2-3, with D possibly TRBD2 on 5 matching bases. This CDR3 region has 14 residues. V dropped 5 bases and J dropped 0 bases, with 10 bases sitting between them. CDR1 SGHRS and CDR2 YFSETQ come from the germline V gene. The chain's CDR3 is CASRFGESTDTQYF. CDR3 bases: TGCGCCAGCAGGTTTGGGGAGAGCACAGATACGCAGTATTTT.

The V call is TRBV28, the J call TRBJ2-7; TRBD1 matches at 8 bases. V was clipped by 5 bases and J by 7 bases; unmatched bases: 10. This CDR3 spans 14 amino acids. Germline CDR1 MDHEN, CDR2 SYDVKM. The CDR3 DNA reads as TGTGCCAGCAGTACAGACAGGGGTGAGGAGGAGCAGTACTTC. Translated: CASSTDRGEEEQYF.

The CDR3 loop is CASSQVLAYNEQFF. In nucleotides, the CDR3 is TGCGCCAGCAGCCAAGTCCTAGCCTACAATGAGCAGTTCTTC. The chain links TRBV4-1 to TRBJ2-1; no definite D call. The V gene's germline CDR1 is MGHRA and CDR2 YSYEKL. This CDR3 is 14 amino acids long. The V gene lost 1 base and the J gene lost 2 bases, with 6 bases spanning the gap.

The gene calls are TRBV7-2 and TRBJ2-7; 9 bases are shared with TRBD2. With 1 base clipped from V and 6 bases from J, the junction kept 10 bases outside the gene matches. The CDR3 is 16 residues long. CDR1 is SGHTA and CDR2 is FQGNSA in the germline V gene. CDR3 sequence reads: CASSLGSSGRIREQYF. Here the CDR3 DNA reads TGTGCCAGCAGCTTAGGGTCGAGCGGGAGGATACGCGAGCAGTACTTC. The variable domain in full, completed from reference TRBV7-2 and TRBJ2-7, reads GAGVSQSPSNKVTEKGKDVELRCDPISGHTALYWYRQSLGQGLEFLIYFQGNSAPDKSGLPSDRFSAERTGGSVSTLTIQRTQQEDSAVYLCASSLGSSGRIREQYFGPGTRLTVT.

V and J are TRBV4-3 and TRBJ2-5; possibly TRBD2 for D (6 bases). Germline V gene data show CDR1 as LGHNA and CDR2 as YSLEER. The CDR3 has 15 residues. V dropped 4 bases and J dropped 5 bases, with 17 bases sitting between them. CDR3 sequence reads: CASSPHFGGVETQYF. CDR3 bases: TGCGCCAGCAGCCCACATTTTGGAGGGGTGGAGACCCAGTACTTC.

This chain uses TRBV7-2 with TRBJ2-5; TRBD2 matches at 7 bases. CDR1 is SGHTA and CDR2 is FQGNSA in the germline V gene. This CDR3 comprises 15 residues. The J segment lost 1 base and the V segment lost 6 bases, leaving 8 bases of the junction unmatched. The CDR3 nucleotides are TGTGCCAGCAGAGTTAGCGGGCGCGCCCAAGAGACCCAGTACTTC. This translates into CASRVSGRAQETQYF.

The gene calls are TRBV5-6 and TRBJ2-3; TRBD1 agrees at 10 bases. J gave up 0 bases and V 6 bases, and 4 bases lay outside the gene matches. The germline V gene has CDR1 SGHDT and CDR2 YYEEEE. The CDR3 is made up of 15 amino acids. CDR3 sequence (DNA): TGTGCCAGCACCCGGGACAGGGGAAGCACAGATACGCAGTATTTT. This translates into CASTRDRGSTDTQYF.

The rearrangement uses TRBV9 and TRBJ2-7; TRBD1 is a possible D gene (6 bases). CDR1 and CDR2 from the germline V gene are SGDLS and YYNGEE. The CDR3 loop spans 13 amino acids. V lost 3 bases and J 0 bases, leaving 7 bases between the germline ends. In DNA, the CDR3 is TGTGCCAGCAGCGGGGACAACTCCTACGAGCAGTACTTC. Translation: CASSGDNSYEQYF.

The chain combines TRBV19 with TRBJ1-5; no firm D call. This CDR3 region has 14 residues. Trimming removed 3 bases from V and 7 bases from J, with 13 bases in between. Germline assignment: CDR1 LNHDA and CDR2 SQIVND (reference sequence). CDR3 loop: CASSILGAEQPQHF. CDR3 DNA: TGTGCCAGTAGTATTTTAGGAGCAGAACAGCCCCAGCATTTT.

CDR3 in DNA: TGTGCCAGCTCACTAAAACCGACAGGGTTGACACCCTACGAGCAGTACTTC. Amino acids: CASSLKPTGLTPYEQYF. The chain combines TRBV18 with TRBJ2-7; 7 nucleotides match TRBD1. Germline loops: CDR1 KGHSH, CDR2 LQKENI. The CDR3 is made up of 17 amino acids. Germline trimming cut 4 bases from V and 2 bases from J; bases unmatched to any gene: 14.

The gene calls are TRBV28 and TRBJ2-2, with a possible D match to TRBD2 (6 bases). This CDR3 contains 15 residues. Germline CDR1 is MDHEN and CDR2 is SYDVKM. V was pared by 8 bases and J by 2 bases, with 15 bases between. The CDR3 region is CASLPPGLNTGELFF. The DNA of the CDR3 is TGTGCCAGCCTCCCCCCGGGACTCAACACCGGGGAGCTGTTTTTT.

This chain joins TRBV6-5 and TRBJ2-1; D is perhaps TRBD1 (5 bases). V was trimmed by 0 bases and J by 8 bases, leaving 11 bases between them. Germline CDR1 MNHEY, CDR2 SVGAGI. The CDR3 runs to 14 residues. In nucleotides, the CDR3 is TGTGCCAGCAGTTACTCGATGGGGCGAGATGAGCAGTTCTTC. Translation: CASSYSMGRDEQFF.

J is TRBJ1-1 and V is TRBV28; D ambiguous. Per the germline V gene, CDR1 is MDHEN and CDR2 is SYDVKM. The CDR3 runs 11 residues. Trimming pared 8 bases from V and 7 bases from J, leaving 11 bases between. CDR3 region: CASRVRVEAFF. DNA for the CDR3: TGTGCCAGCCGCGTTCGAGTTGAAGCTTTCTTT.

V usage is TRBV21-1 and J usage is TRBJ2-1; the DNA was not compared with TRBD2, the D call given in the table. TRBV21-1 is recorded as a pseudogene. The CDR3 totals 18 residues. Here the CDR3 reads CASSNRTHGGYSYNEQFF. CDR3 DNA: TGTGCCAGCAGCAATAGGACTCACGGGGGATACTCCTACAATGAGCAGTTCTTC.

The chain combines TRBV30 with TRBJ1-4; D gene ambiguous. The CDR3 has 14 residues. V was shortened by 0 bases and J by 10 bases, with 15 bases between the two germline ends. The germline V gene has CDR1 GTSNPN and CDR2 SVGIG (reference sequence). CDR3 in amino acids: CAWSVAPRVGKLFF. The CDR3 DNA sequence: TGTGCCTGGAGTGTAGCACCACGGGTGGGAAAACTGTTTTTT.

The V gene is TRBV5-4, the J gene TRBJ1-2; D is unclear. V shed 4 bases and J shed 8 bases, with 15 bases lying between them. Germline V lookup: CDR1 SGHNT, CDR2 YYREEE (reference sequence). The CDR3 spans 13 residues. DNA of the CDR3: TGTGCCAGCAGCCCGGGTGGGTCTGTGGGCTACACCTTC. Translating it yields CASSPGGSVGYTF.

This clone was counted a few times. The chain has TRBV7-2 and TRBJ1-5, with a weak D call TRBD1 (6 bases). V was trimmed by 5 bases and J by 2 bases, leaving 10 bases between them. The V gene's germline CDR1 is SGHTA and CDR2 FQGNSA. This CDR3 region has 14 residues. The CDR3 DNA reads as TGTGCCAGCAGCCAACGGACAGGCAATCAGCCCCAGCATTTT. It is translated as CASSQRTGNQPQHF. Filled out from reference TRBV7-2 and TRBJ1-5, the complete variable domain reads GAGVSQSPSNKVTEKGKDVELRCDPISGHTALYWYRQSLGQGLEFLIYFQGNSAPDKSGLPSDRFSAERTGGSVSTLTIQRTQQEDSAVYLCASSQRTGNQPQHFGDGTRLSIL.